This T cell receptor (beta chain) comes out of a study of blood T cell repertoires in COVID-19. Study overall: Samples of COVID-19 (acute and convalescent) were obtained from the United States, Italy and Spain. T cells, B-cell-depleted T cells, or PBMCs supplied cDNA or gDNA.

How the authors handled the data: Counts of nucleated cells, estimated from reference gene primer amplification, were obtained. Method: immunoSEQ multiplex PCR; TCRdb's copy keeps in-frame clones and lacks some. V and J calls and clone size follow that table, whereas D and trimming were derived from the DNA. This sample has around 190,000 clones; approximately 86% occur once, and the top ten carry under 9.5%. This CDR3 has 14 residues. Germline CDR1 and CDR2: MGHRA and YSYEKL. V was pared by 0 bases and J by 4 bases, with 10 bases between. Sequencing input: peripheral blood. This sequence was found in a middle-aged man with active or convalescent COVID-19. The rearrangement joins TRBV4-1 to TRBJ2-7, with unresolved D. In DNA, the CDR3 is TGCGCCAGCAGCCAAGATCCCGGTCTTTACGAGCAGTACTTC. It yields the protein CASSQDPGLYEQYF.